The rows below give T cell receptor beta chains drawn from one sample of a study of cytomegalovirus exposure and HLA in healthy donors. The table came from immunoSEQ multiplex PCR; TCRdb's copy has only in-frame clones and leaves some out. Of about 260,000 clones in the sample, 80% to 95% were seen once. Source material: PBMCs. All receptors derive from a woman under 40 in good health and CMV-seronegative. The CDR3 runs from the conserved cysteine through the conserved F or W. Fields, in order: J gene, D gene, clone size, V gene, CDR3 protein, CDR3 DNA. A D gene is named only where the DNA matches it firmly. Clone size appears in some rows only: once, few, many, or a class for an expanded clone.

J: TRBJ2-2; D: -; size: -; V: TRBV19; CDR3: CARRRGSGELFF; DNA: TGTGCCAGAAGGCGGGGAAGCGGGGAGCTGTTTTTT
J: TRBJ2-1; D: TRBD2; size: -; V: TRBV28; CDR3: CASSFPLNGGRSNEQFF; DNA: TGTGCCAGCAGTTTCCCCCTCAATGGCGGGAGAAGCAATGAGCAGTTCTTC
J: TRBJ2-7; D: TRBD1; size: -; V: TRBV7-3; CDR3: CASSIGQGPPYEQYF; DNA: TGTGCCAGCAGCATCGGACAGGGCCCTCCCTACGAGCAGTACTTC
J: TRBJ2-7; D: -; size: -; V: TRBV27; CDR3: CASSLGTGLEQYF; DNA: TGTGCCAGCAGTTTAGGGACGGGATTGGAGCAGTACTTC
J: TRBJ2-2; D: -; size: -; V: TRBV4-3; CDR3: CASSQGRTTTPNTGELFF; DNA: TGCGCCAGCAGCCAAGGGCGAACGACCACACCGAACACCGGGGAGCTGTTTTTT
J: TRBJ2-3; D: TRBD1; size: -; V: TRBV6-1; CDR3: CASSDPLRQGWADTQYF; DNA: TGTGCCAGCAGTGATCCACTAAGACAGGGTTGGGCAGATACGCAGTATTTT
J: TRBJ2-6; D: -; size: once; V: TRBV29-1; CDR3: CSVVQSHSGANVLTF; DNA: TGCAGCGTTGTTCAGAGCCACTCTGGGGCCAACGTCCTGACTTTC
J: TRBJ2-3; D: -; size: -; V: TRBV10-2; CDR3: CASSESADTQYF; DNA: TGCGCCAGCAGTGAGTCTGCAGATACGCAGTATTTT
J: TRBJ2-1; D: TRBD2; size: -; V: TRBV5-4; CDR3: CASSLGTSADNEQFF; DNA: TGTGCCAGCAGCTTGGGGACTAGCGCTGACAATGAGCAGTTCTTC
J: TRBJ2-1; D: -; size: -; V: TRBV9; CDR3: CASSVALSWSNEQFF; DNA: TGTGCCAGCAGCGTAGCTTTATCCTGGAGCAATGAGCAGTTCTTC
J: TRBJ2-3; D: -; size: once; V: TRBV6-6; CDR3: CASSYTIGADTQYF; DNA: TGTGCCAGCAGTTACACTATAGGAGCAGATACGCAGTATTTT
J: TRBJ2-7; D: -; size: -; V: TRBV6-5; CDR3: CATRDSGSYEQYF; DNA: TGTGCCACCCGAGACAGTGGCTCCTACGAGCAGTACTTC
J: TRBJ2-2; D: TRBD1; size: -; V: TRBV18; CDR3: CASSPTQGAPAGELFF; DNA: TGTGCCAGCTCACCGACCCAGGGGGCCCCGGCCGGGGAGCTGTTTTTT
J: TRBJ1-3; D: -; size: -; V: TRBV9; CDR3: CASSVGVSGNTIYF; DNA: TGTGCCAGCAGCGTAGGAGTCTCTGGAAACACCATATATTTT
J: TRBJ2-5; D: -; size: -; V: TRBV11-2; CDR3: CASSFGGVEETQYF; DNA: TGTGCCAGCAGCTTTGGTGGAGTGGAGGAGACCCAGTACTTC
J: TRBJ1-4; D: -; size: -; V: TRBV5-1; CDR3: CASSLAMGEKLFF; DNA: TGCGCCAGCAGCTTGGCCATGGGAGAAAAACTGTTTTTT